The present T cell receptor beta chain was sequenced within a study of shared clonotypes between healthy human individuals. Recent acute infections and vaccinations were absent in the healthy HIV-negative adult donors. Sequencing was performed with immunoSEQ multiplex PCR; in TCRdb, only in-frame clones are kept and a portion is missing. The table has about 1 million clones, about 77% seen once; the top ten hold roughly 1.5%. This CDR3 is built from 14 residues. Germline loops: CDR1 SEHNR, CDR2 FQNEAQ (reference sequence). V lost 5 bases to trimming and J lost 7 bases, with 17 bases between them. Sequenced input: memory CD4+ T cells sorted from blood. Subset specified: CD45RA-negative fraction. The chain recombines TRBV7-9 with TRBJ1-1; D possibly corresponds to TRBD1 (5 bases). The origin of this receptor is a man aged 18 to 29 in good health. CDR3 coding DNA: TGTGCCAGCAGCCCCGGGATGGCAGGGAGTGAAGCTTTCTTT. This codes for CASSPGMAGSEAFF.